Given below is one T cell receptor beta chain in context. This record belongs to a study of control samples from healthy donors and cancer patients. The data were produced by immunoSEQ multiplex PCR, yet TCRdb's version contains in-frame clones alone and is incomplete. In the table there are approximately 50,000 clones, 90% to 95% of which are singletons. Trimming removed 4 bases from V and 4 bases from J; junction bases left unmatched: 6. The length of the CDR3 is 16 residues. Germline V gene data show CDR1 as SQVTM and CDR2 as ANQGSEA. The gene calls are TRBV29-1 and TRBJ2-3; TRBD2 matches at 15 bases. The sequencing sample was made of blood. This TCR derives from a man aged 25-45 years in good health. CDR3 nucleotide sequence: TGCAGCGTTGGTGGACTAGCGGGAGGGCGTCCAGATACGCAGTATTTT. This translates into CSVGGLAGGRPDTQYF.